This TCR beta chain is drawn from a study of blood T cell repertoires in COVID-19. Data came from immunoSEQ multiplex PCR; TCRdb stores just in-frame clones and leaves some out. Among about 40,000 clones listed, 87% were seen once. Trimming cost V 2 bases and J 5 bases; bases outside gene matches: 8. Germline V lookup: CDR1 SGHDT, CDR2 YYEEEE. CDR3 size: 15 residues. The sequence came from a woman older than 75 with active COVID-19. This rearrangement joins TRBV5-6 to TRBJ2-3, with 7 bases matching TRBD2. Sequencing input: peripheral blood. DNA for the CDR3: TGTGCCAGCAGCTTCAGGTGGGGGGGTGGAGATACGCAGTATTTT. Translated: CASSFRWGGGDTQYF.